Below are 23 T cell receptor beta chains sequenced from a single sample in a study of OX40 agonist ivuxolimab in advanced cancers. Clones were sequenced by immunoSEQ multiplex PCR, and TCRdb holds only the in-frame ones, with some missing. Of 70,000 to 95,000 clones listed, roughly four fifths are singletons. Sequencing used CD4+ or CD8+ T cells sorted from blood, obtained in a trial of the OX40 agonist ivuxolimab. These TCRs come from an adult with an advanced solid tumor such as melanoma, head and neck, liver or kidney cancer.

The chain combines TRBV7-9 with TRBJ2-2, with unresolved D. The CDR3 covers 16 residues. The V and J ends lost 1 base and 0 bases respectively, with 9 bases between them. CDR1 is SEHNR, CDR2 FQNEAQ, per germline (reference sequence). DNA of the CDR3: TGTGCCAGCAGCTTAGGGGTAGCCCCGAACACCGGGGAGCTGTTTTTT. Protein: CASSLGVAPNTGELFF. The variable domain in full, with the rest retrieved from reference TRBV7-9 and TRBJ2-2, is DTGVSQNPRHKITKRGQNVTFRCDPISEHNRLYWYRQTLGQGPEFLTYFQNEAQLEKSRLLSDRFSAERPKGSFSTLEIQRTEQGDSAMYLCASSLGVAPNTGELFFGEGSRLTVL.

This chain connects TRBV2 to TRBJ2-2, with D possibly being TRBD2 (5 bases). Trimming took off 10 bases at V and 5 bases at J, with 8 bases between the two ends. This CDR3 has 11 residues. The germline gives CDR1 SNHLY, CDR2 FYNNEI. The CDR3 DNA reads TGTGCCACCACGGGGACCGGGGAGCTGTTTTTT. Encoded protein: CATTGTGELFF.

This sequence joins TRBV20-1 and TRBJ2-5; D remains unclear. V lost 5 bases and J 5 bases, leaving 9 bases between the germline ends. The CDR3 consists of 11 residues. Germline V gene sequence: CDR1 DFQATT, CDR2 SNEGSKA (reference sequence). The CDR3 DNA reads TGCAGTGCTTTTTCCGGGGAGACCCAGTACTTC. Translating it yields CSAFSGETQYF.

This clone was detected a few times. The chain is built from TRBV18 and TRBJ2-2; D may be TRBD1 or TRBD2 (5 bases each). The CDR3 sequence is 14 residues long. V was pared by 2 bases and J by 1 base, with 5 bases between. Germline V lookup: CDR1 KGHSH, CDR2 LQKENI. CDR3 DNA: TGTGCCAGCTCACCAGGGGGGAACACCGGGGAGCTGTTTTTT. This translates into CASSPGGNTGELFF.

In nucleotides, the CDR3 is TGCGCCAGCAGCCAAGATCGAATGGGGTTTAGGACTGAAGCTTTCTTT. The encoded protein is CASSQDRMGFRTEAFF. The J gene is TRBJ1-1, the V gene TRBV4-1, with D unresolved. V lost 0 bases to trimming and J lost 5 bases, with 16 bases between them. Germline V CDR1 and CDR2: MGHRA, YSYEKL. The CDR3 has 16 residues.

This chain joins TRBV18 and TRBJ2-6; perhaps TRBD2 as D (5 bases). The germline V gene has CDR1 KGHSH and CDR2 LQKENI. The CDR3 has 14 residues. Between the trimmed V and J ends, which lost 6 bases and 3 bases, there was a span of 9 bases. The CDR3 spells CASSPRDGANVLTF. For the CDR3, the DNA is TGTGCCAGCTCCCCCCGGGATGGGGCCAACGTCCTGACTTTC.

The gene calls are TRBV5-4 and TRBJ1-6; 8 bases agree with TRBD1. Germline V lookup: CDR1 SGHNT, CDR2 YYREEE (reference sequence). The V gene end was trimmed by 4 bases and the J gene end by 10 bases; junction bases not matched to a gene: 13. This CDR3 spans 16 amino acids. The DNA for the CDR3 is TGTGCCAGCAGCCCAAGTCCCGGGACAGGTGACTCACCCCTCCACTTT. Translation gives CASSPSPGTGDSPLHF. The full variable domain, completed using reference TRBV5-4 and TRBJ1-6, is ETGVTQSPTHLIKTRGQQVTLRCSSQSGHNTVSWYQQALGQGPQFIFQYYREEENGRGNFPPRFSGLQFPNYSSELNVNALELDDSALYLCASSPSPGTGDSPLHFGNGTRLTVT.

The chain has TRBV7-3 and TRBJ2-7; D call uncertain. This CDR3 is built from 13 residues. Germline values: CDR1 SGHTA, CDR2 FQGTGA. With 6 bases removed from V and 3 bases from J, the gap between germline ends came to 12 bases. The CDR3 loop reads CASSPHPGYEQYF. In nucleotides, the CDR3 is TGTGCCAGCAGTCCACATCCGGGCTACGAGCAGTACTTC.

DNA for the CDR3: TGTGCCAGCAGTCCCCAGGGGTTTGTAATGAACACTGAAGCTTTCTTT. Translating gives CASSPQGFVMNTEAFF. V and J are TRBV27 and TRBJ1-1; D may be TRBD1 (6 bases). The length of the CDR3 is 16 residues. The germline CDR1 and CDR2 sequences are MNHEY and SMNVEV (reference sequence). The V end was cut by 5 bases, the J end by 0 bases, with 16 bases between.

The chain is built from TRBV2 and TRBJ1-1, with TRBD1 as a possible D gene (5 bases). Trimming stripped 5 bases from V and 8 bases from J, with 9 bases between. In germline, CDR1 is SNHLY, CDR2 FYNNEI. The CDR3 runs to 11 residues. The CDR3 loop reads CASSIDREAFF. In DNA, the CDR3 is TGTGCCAGCAGTATAGACAGAGAAGCTTTCTTT.

The chain combines TRBV27 with TRBJ2-1, with a weak D call TRBD1 (6 bases). Trimming took 4 bases from V and 4 from J, leaving 14 bases between them. CDR3 size: 15 residues. Germline values: CDR1 MNHEY, CDR2 SMNVEV (reference sequence). For the CDR3, the DNA is TGTGCCAGCAGTTACGACAGGCATACATACAATGAGCAGTTCTTC. Amino acid sequence: CASSYDRHTYNEQFF.

V usage is TRBV7-8 and J usage is TRBJ1-5; TRBD1 matches at 9 bases. Germline V CDR1 and CDR2: SGHVS, FQNEAQ. The CDR3 runs 16 residues. Unmatched junction bases numbered 8, after V lost 5 bases and J lost 3 bases. CDR3 in amino acids: CASSRTGGDINQPQHF. The CDR3 coding sequence is TGTGCCAGCAGCCGAACAGGGGGCGACATCAATCAGCCCCAGCATTTT.

Only one count was recorded for this clone. The chain uses TRBV28 and TRBJ1-4, with D possibly being TRBD1 (5 bases). Deletions cut 3 bases from V and 0 bases from J, with 11 bases between. The CDR3 contains 16 residues. Germline V gene data show CDR1 as MDHEN and CDR2 as SYDVKM. CDR3 in DNA: TGTGCCAGCAGTTTCCCCAGGGTCACAACTAATGAAAAACTGTTTTTT. It translates to CASSFPRVTTNEKLFF.

The genes are TRBV5-4 and TRBJ1-6; maybe TRBD1 (6 bases). Germline V lookup: CDR1 SGHNT, CDR2 YYREEE (reference sequence). The V gene lost 1 base and the J gene lost 5 bases, with 16 bases spanning the gap. The CDR3 is made up of 17 amino acids. The chain's CDR3 is CASSLLFQDSDNSPLHF. For the CDR3, the DNA is TGTGCCAGCAGCTTGCTCTTCCAGGACAGCGATAATTCACCCCTCCACTTT.

V usage is TRBV6-5 and J usage is TRBJ1-5; D remains ambiguous. Germline values: CDR1 MNHEY, CDR2 SVGAGI. V lost 8 bases, J lost 4 bases, and 6 bases lay in between. This CDR3 is built from 11 residues. CDR3 in DNA: TGTGCCAGCGGCCAAAATCAGCCCCAGCATTTT. Translating it yields CASGQNQPQHF.

The gene calls are TRBV25-1 and TRBJ2-5; unclear D gene. The CDR3 loop spans 12 amino acids. With 6 bases removed from V and 2 bases from J, the gap between germline ends came to 7 bases. Per germline, CDR1 MGHDK and CDR2 SYGVNS. CDR3 nucleotides: TGTGCCAGCAGCCCAGAGCAAGAGACCCAGTACTTC. Translation gives CASSPEQETQYF.

The chain couples TRBV28 to TRBJ2-7, with 11 bases that match TRBD2. The CDR3 covers 13 residues. V lost 7 bases, J lost 6 bases, and 5 bases stayed unmatched. Germline V gene data show CDR1 as MDHEN and CDR2 as SYDVKM. Written as DNA, the CDR3 is TGTGCCAGCAAGGGGCTAGCGGGAGGCGAGCAGTACTTC. Protein sequence: CASKGLAGGEQYF.

This clone was counted between two and nine times. V usage is TRBV9 and J usage is TRBJ2-1; 8 bases map to TRBD2. There are 16 residues in the CDR3. The germline V gene encodes CDR1 SGDLS and CDR2 YYNGEE. V gave up 3 bases and J gave up 4 bases; unmatched junction bases: 9. CDR3 sequence reads: CASSGGFSGDYNEQFF. The CDR3 coding sequence is TGTGCCAGCAGCGGTGGCTTTAGCGGGGATTACAATGAGCAGTTCTTC.

This chain connects TRBV4-2 to TRBJ2-7; 11 bases agree with TRBD2. Germline V gene data show CDR1 as LGHNA and CDR2 as YNFKEQ. The CDR3 totals 16 residues. With 2 bases clipped from V and 0 bases from J, the junction kept 3 bases outside the gene matches. The CDR3 DNA sequence: TGTGCCAGCAGCCAACCGGGACTAGCGGACTCCTACGAGCAGTACTTC. Its protein product is CASSQPGLADSYEQYF.

This clone was seen a few times. The V call is TRBV11-2, the J call TRBJ1-3; D gene uncertain. CDR1 is SGHAT and CDR2 is FQNNGV in the germline V gene. With 2 bases removed from V and 3 bases from J, the gap between germline ends came to 5 bases. The CDR3 consists of 13 residues. CDR3 bases: TGTGCCAGCAGCTTAAATAATGGAAACACCATATATTTT. Translated, it gives CASSLNNGNTIYF.

The V call is TRBV5-6, the J call TRBJ1-2, with 11 bases aligning to TRBD1. J lost 5 bases, V lost 3 bases, and 6 bases had no gene match. The CDR3 covers 15 residues. Germline V gene data show CDR1 as SGHDT and CDR2 as YYEEEE. CDR3 region: CASSSDRGLLYGYTF. The CDR3 DNA reads as TGTGCCAGCAGCTCGGACAGGGGGCTACTATATGGCTACACCTTC.

The V and J genes are TRBV4-2 and TRBJ2-3; 11 bases align to TRBD2. Germline assignment: CDR1 LGHNA and CDR2 YNFKEQ. There are 16 residues in the CDR3. V was clipped by 0 bases and J by 7 bases; unmatched bases: 6. This CDR3 reads CASSQDRASGGNTQYF. Here the CDR3 DNA reads TGTGCCAGCAGCCAAGATCGCGCTAGCGGGGGGAATACGCAGTATTTT.

This sequence joins TRBV7-9 and TRBJ2-5; 7 bases are shared with TRBD1. Germline-derived CDR1 and CDR2 are SEHNR and FQNEAQ (reference sequence). V shed 5 bases, J shed 5 bases, and the junction held 8 bases outside the gene matches. This CDR3 has 14 amino acids. CDR3 bases: TGTGCCAGCAGCCTCGCAGGGACAGCGGAGACCCAGTACTTC. Protein sequence: CASSLAGTAETQYF. Full variable domain (rest looked up from reference TRBV7-9 and TRBJ2-5): DTGVSQNPRHKITKRGQNVTFRCDPISEHNRLYWYRQTLGQGPEFLTYFQNEAQLEKSRLLSDRFSAERPKGSFSTLEIQRTEQGDSAMYLCASSLAGTAETQYFGPGTRLLVL.